This TCR beta chain was sequenced during a study of CD8 T cells in ankylosing spondylitis. V was clipped by 4 bases and J by 4 bases; unmatched bases: 4. The CDR3 consists of 14 residues. Germline CDR1 is SGHKS and CDR2 is YYEKEE (reference sequence). Remarks on this clonotype: The antigen is undetermined.

TCRdb analysed the 5' RACE reads with MiXCR anew, one entry per CDR3 protein. The table includes around 130,000 distinct CDR3 sequences, roughly a tenth detected once. The study's findings and limits: Reactive arthritis synovial fluid and blood previously showed some of these motif variants.

This chain uses TRBV5-5 with TRBJ2-1, with TRBD2 matching 8 bases. Sequenced sample: blood, either unsorted or a sorted T cell fraction (not recorded which). The clonotype comes from a male donor with ankylosing spondylitis or in good health (not recorded which). This chain's CDR3 is CASSAGGGYNEQFF. The CDR3 nucleotides are TGTGCCAGCAGCGCGGGAGGTGGGTACAATGAGCAGTTCTTC.